The TCR beta chain described here comes from a study of blood T cell repertoires in COVID-19. Study-wide background: Specimens from acute and convalescent COVID-19 originated in the United States, Italy and Spain. PBMCs, B-cell-depleted T cells, or T cells were the source of the cDNA or gDNA that made up the material.

Original processing methods: Amplifying reference gene primers gave estimates of nucleated cell counts. Measured with immunoSEQ multiplex PCR; TCRdb has only the in-frame clones, and not every one. D and trimming were read from the DNA, whereas the V and J calls and clone size are those reported in that table. The sample lists about 260,000 clones; around 90% were seen once. The CDR3 covers 14 residues. Germline CDR1 is SGHNT and CDR2 is YYREEE (reference sequence). V lost 4 bases to trimming and J lost 5 bases; unmatched junction nucleotides: 8. Seattle cases were enrolled at active infection and followed longitudinally.

The chain recombines TRBV5-4 with TRBJ1-1, with 7 positions matching TRBD1. This receptor was identified in a woman between 65 and 79 years old with COVID-19, enrolled during active disease. The sequenced material came from peripheral blood. Here the CDR3 reads CASSQFSGGTEAFF. The CDR3 DNA reads TGTGCCAGCAGCCAATTCTCAGGGGGGACTGAAGCTTTCTTT.